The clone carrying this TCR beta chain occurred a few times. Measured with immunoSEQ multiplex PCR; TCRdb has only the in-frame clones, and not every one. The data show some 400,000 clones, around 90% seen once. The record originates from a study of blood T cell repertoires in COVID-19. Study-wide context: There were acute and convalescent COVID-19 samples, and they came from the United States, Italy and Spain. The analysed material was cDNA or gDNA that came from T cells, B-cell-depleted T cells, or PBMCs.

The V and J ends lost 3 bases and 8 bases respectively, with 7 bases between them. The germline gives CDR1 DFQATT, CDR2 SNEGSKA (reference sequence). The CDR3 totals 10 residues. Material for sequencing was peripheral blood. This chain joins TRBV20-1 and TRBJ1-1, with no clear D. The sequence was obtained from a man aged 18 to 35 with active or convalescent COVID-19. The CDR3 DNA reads TGCAGTGCTAGTTATGAGGAAGCTTTCTTT. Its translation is CSASYEEAFF.